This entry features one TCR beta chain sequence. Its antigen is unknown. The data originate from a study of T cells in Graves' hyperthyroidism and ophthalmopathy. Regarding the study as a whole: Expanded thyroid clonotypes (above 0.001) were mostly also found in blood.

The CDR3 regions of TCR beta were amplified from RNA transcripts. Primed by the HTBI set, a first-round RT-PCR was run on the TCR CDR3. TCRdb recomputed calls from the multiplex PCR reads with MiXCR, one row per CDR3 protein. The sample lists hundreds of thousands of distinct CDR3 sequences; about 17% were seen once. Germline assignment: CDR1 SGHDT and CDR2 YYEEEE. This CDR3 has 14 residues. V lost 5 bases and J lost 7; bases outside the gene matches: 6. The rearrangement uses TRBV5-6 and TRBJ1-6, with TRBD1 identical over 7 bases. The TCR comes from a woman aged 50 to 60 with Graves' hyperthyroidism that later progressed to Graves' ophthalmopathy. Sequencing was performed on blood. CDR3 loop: CASSAGQPNSPLHF. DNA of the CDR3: TGTGCCAGCAGTGCGGGACAGCCAAATTCACCCCTCCACTTT. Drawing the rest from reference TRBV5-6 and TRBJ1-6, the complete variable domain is DAGVTQSPTHLIKTRGQQVTLRCSPKSGHDTVSWYQQALGQGPQFIFQYYEEEERQRGNFPDRFSGHQFPNYSSELNVNALLLGDSALYLCASSAGQPNSPLHFGNGTRLTVT.